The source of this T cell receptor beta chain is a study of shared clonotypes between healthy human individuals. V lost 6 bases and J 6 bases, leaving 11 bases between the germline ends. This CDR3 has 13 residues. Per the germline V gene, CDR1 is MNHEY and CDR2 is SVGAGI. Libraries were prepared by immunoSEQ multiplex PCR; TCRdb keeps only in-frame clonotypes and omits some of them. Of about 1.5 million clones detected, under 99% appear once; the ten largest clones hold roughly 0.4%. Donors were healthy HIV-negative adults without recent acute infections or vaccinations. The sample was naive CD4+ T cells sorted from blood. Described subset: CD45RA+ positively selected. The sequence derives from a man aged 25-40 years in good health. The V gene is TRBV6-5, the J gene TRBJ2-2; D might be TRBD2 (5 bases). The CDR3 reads CASSRLAAGELFF. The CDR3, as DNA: TGTGCCAGCAGCCGCCTAGCTGCCGGGGAGCTGTTTTTT.